This T cell receptor beta chain was documented in a study of spatial heterogeneity in lung cancer (dated 2019 in TCRdb). Some background on the complete study: More beta-chain than alpha-chain transcripts were consistently detected, likely reflecting higher beta-chain transcript abundance. In the raw uncorrected reads, each unique combination of TCR and UMI appeared more than ten times on average. In non-small cell lung cancer, the study made a quantitative comparison of TCR alpha and beta repertoires among multiple tumor regions, matched nontumor lung and blood. Nonsynonymous mutation counts, determined by whole-exome sequencing of tumor tissue, were related to TCR repertoire features. Both alpha and beta chains were TCR-sequenced in samples taken at surgery, namely 220 tumor regions, 62 to 70 matched nontumor lung samples and about 58 PBMC samples. The study at large found these results: Confirming at a functional level the hypothesis that regional TCRs recognize regional mutations was considered to require additional single-cell paired TCR alpha and beta sequencing. Ubiquitous expanded tumor TCRs were detected in blood more often at tumor resection than at routine follow-up.

The library relied on 5' RACE. Reads for this sample came from a NextSeq 500. The TCR library protocol attached a unique molecular identifier to each TCR cDNA molecule to allow correction of PCR and sequencing errors. Concerning the study's data processing: TCR identification, UMI-based error correction and CDR3 extraction were performed with Decombinator tools. TCRs above a frequency of 2 per 1,000, corresponding to the top 1% of the tumor frequency distribution, were defined as expanded. Renyi diversity was calculated using the R vegan package after each repertoire was subsampled 100 times to 5,000 TCRs. CDR3 similarity networks were built from amino acid triplet string-kernel similarity, connecting CDR3s with pairwise similarity above 0.82. TCRdb applied fastp at Q25 and MiXCR to the public reads, then kept only in-frame beta chains. Identical CDR3 proteins give one entry, which carries the most common genes and DNA. It is TCRdb's table, rather than the study itself, that gives the V and J calls and clone size. This sample gives around 26,000 distinct CDR3 sequences in total; over 6% of them show up just once. Roughly 13% of the sample lies in the top ten.

CDR1 and CDR2 are read off the germline V gene as SGHDN and FVKESK. Trimming costs V 1 base and J 4 bases, and their ends lie 9 bases apart. The CDR3 holds 14 amino acids from the cysteine to the phenylalanine. Here the CDR3 DNA is all that survives: 42 bases in frame from base 1. The time point label of this sample denotes: sample taken at primary tumor resection. Whole RNA extracted from tumor and nontumor lung tissue, or from cryopreserved PBMC samples, was used for TCR sequencing without cell sorting. The donors were around 69 patients from the lung TRACERx cohort who had early-stage, untreated non-small cell lung cancer. Only patients with enough RNA available from two or more tumor regions were chosen for TCR sequencing. This clonotype was observed many times. What antigen it recognizes has not been identified. Base qualities are missing; no much larger clone stands one base away.

The rearranged chain carries TRBV14 and TRBJ2-3, and the D gene may be TRBD1, 5 bases matching. This clonotype was obtained from a male donor with early-stage non-small cell lung cancer. The specimen comprised PBMCs, sampled at surgery. The DNA sequence is TGTGCCAGCAGCCAAGGGGGCAGCCCAGATACGCAGTATTTT. Its translation is CASSQGGSPDTQYF.